Each of the 28 T cell receptor beta chains below was sequenced from the same sample in a study of tumor-infiltrating lymphocytes in primary liver carcinoma. Starting from 450 to 500 ng of total RNA, TCR beta cDNA was produced with a primer in the constant region. Investigators got TCR beta libraries out of three nested multiplex PCR rounds, done with slightly modified ARM-PCR. A C-beta reverse primer and TRBV1-TRBV30 forward primers served in each of the first two PCR rounds, at about 10 cycles apiece. From the multiplex PCR reads, TCRdb called clonotypes with MiXCR, one entry per CDR3 protein. The repertoire holds about 330,000 distinct CDR3 sequences, with around 60% as singletons. Germline DNA was also extracted, and blood RNA derived from unsorted whole blood. The sequenced material came from peripheral blood. Every receptor here comes from a man aged 40-49 years with primary liver carcinoma and hepatitis B virus infection.

This clonotype was counted many times. The chain uses TRBV12-3 or TRBV12-4 and TRBJ1-6; no clear D. The V end was cut by 7 bases, the J end by 5 bases, with 9 bases between. This CDR3 contains 13 residues. CDR3 coding DNA: TGTGCCAGCACCCCGGGTCATAATTCACCCCTCCACTTT. This codes for CASTPGHNSPLHF.

The chain employs TRBV11-2 and TRBJ2-7; 7 nucleotides match TRBD1. V trimming: 5 bases; J trimming: 3 bases; junction bases outside the gene matches: 13. The CDR3 has 16 amino acids. The germline V gene encodes CDR1 SGHAT and CDR2 FQNNGV. The CDR3 protein is CASSIGTASSYYEQYF. The CDR3 DNA is TGTGCCAGCAGCATTGGGACAGCCTCCAGCTACTACGAGCAGTACTTC.

Points on this clonotype: A much larger clone lies one base from this, so it may be a read error. This chain joins TRBV6-6 and TRBJ1-1; 8 nucleotides align to TRBD1. The CDR3 has 14 amino acids. Germline V gene sequence: CDR1 MNHNY, CDR2 SVGAGI (reference sequence). For the CDR3, the DNA is TGTGCCAGCAGCGTGGGACAGGAGAACACTGAAGCTCTCTTT. Its translation is CASSVGQENTEALF.

This clonotype has more than one count but fewer than ten. Sequence at one end of the junction differs from germline and may be a read error. The chain employs TRBV11-2 and TRBJ2-5; tentatively, D is TRBD1 (6 bases). Germline V gives CDR1 SGHAT, CDR2 FQNNGV. This CDR3 has 15 residues. CDR3 residues: CASSFLSGVQEAQYF. The CDR3 DNA is TGTGCCAGCAGCTTCTTATCAGGGGTCCAAGAGGCCCAGTACTTC.

J is TRBJ2-1 and V is TRBV11-2; weak D call: TRBD2 (6 bases). The V end was cut by 7 bases, the J end by 14 bases, with 27 bases between. CDR3 length equals 15 residues. Germline CDR1 and CDR2: SGHAT and FQNNGV. The CDR3 sequence: CASTPGEVGRGPEFF. The CDR3 nucleotides are TGTGCCAGCACCCCCGGGGAGGTCGGGCGCGGTCCGGAGTTCTTC.

Ten or more counts support this clonotype. The chain links TRBV6-1 to TRBJ1-2, with D unclear. Trimming cost V 3 bases and J 5 bases, with 16 bases left between them. The CDR3 contains 15 residues. CDR1 is MNHNS, CDR2 SASEGT, per germline. Here the CDR3 reads CASSDVSESTYGYTF. The DNA of the CDR3 is TGTGCCAGCAGTGACGTGTCTGAGTCGACTTATGGCTACACCTTC.

With regard to this clonotype: A much larger clone is a single base away; this may be a read error. No conserved phenylalanine or tryptophan ends this CDR3, so it is likely a read error. The chain combines TRBV6-6 with TRBJ1-5; unclear D gene. The CDR3 has 13 amino acids. V was clipped by 2 bases and J by 5 bases, with 7 bases between them. Per the germline V gene, CDR1 is MNHNY and CDR2 is SVGAGI (reference sequence). For the CDR3, the DNA is TGTGCCAGCAGTTACCGGGGTTATCAGCCCCAGCATCTT. Protein: CASSYRGYQPQHL.

V usage is TRBV11-2 and J usage is TRBJ2-3; 9 bases match TRBD2. The germline V gene encodes CDR1 SGHAT and CDR2 FQNNGV. This CDR3 region has 17 residues. Trimming cost V 7 bases and J 5 bases; bases outside gene matches: 16. The CDR3 loop is CASTLRPSGTDGDTQYF. The CDR3 nucleotides read TGTGCCAGCACCCTGAGGCCTAGCGGGACAGATGGAGATACGCAGTATTTT.

This clonotype was observed many times. V gene TRBV11-3 combines with J gene TRBJ1-1, with unresolved D. The CDR3 sequence is 16 residues long. Trimming took off 1 base at V and 0 bases at J, with 12 bases between the two ends. Looked up from germline, CDR1 is SGHNT and CDR2 is YENEEA. CDR3: CASSLVSGILNTEAFF. The CDR3 DNA reads TGTGCCAGCAGCTTAGTTTCGGGCATATTGAACACTGAAGCTTTCTTT.

This clonotype occurred once. The junction differs from germline at one of its ends, possibly a read error. This chain connects TRBV6-1 to TRBJ2-5; TRBD2 aligns across 8 bases. Looked up from germline, CDR1 is MNHNS and CDR2 is SASEGT. This CDR3 contains 17 residues. The CDR3 is CANSPSAGGFFGETQYF. DNA of the CDR3: TGTGCCAACAGTCCCTCGGCGGGGGGCTTTTTCGGAGAGACCCAGTACTTC.

About this clonotype itself: Possible read error: a much larger clone is one base away. The CDR3 here is CASSGRTGGKDTQYF. The CDR3 DNA reads TGTGCCAGCAGTGGGCGGACAGGGGGTAAAGATACGCAGTATTTT. This chain uses TRBV6-1 with TRBJ2-3; 10 bases match TRBD1. There are 15 residues in the CDR3. Germline V lookup: CDR1 MNHNS, CDR2 SASEGT. The ends lost 4 bases at V and 5 bases at J; junction bases unmatched: 6.

This clonotype was counted ten times or more. The chain is built from TRBV12-3 or TRBV12-4 and TRBJ2-3, with D maybe TRBD2 (6 bases). This CDR3 spans 13 amino acids. The germline V and J ends were trimmed by 7 bases and 4 bases, with 12 bases remaining between them. The CDR3 loop is CASISGSADTQYF. DNA of the CDR3: TGTGCCAGCATATCCGGGAGTGCAGATACGCAGTATTTT.

This clonotype was found a few times. This chain connects TRBV5-1 to TRBJ1-1; maybe TRBD1 (6 bases). The CDR3 length is 16 residues. The germline gives CDR1 SGHRS, CDR2 YFSETQ. V lost 0 bases and J lost 5, with 17 bases in between. The CDR3 sequence is CASSLEVMDSSTEAFF. CDR3 DNA: TGCGCCAGCAGCTTGGAAGTAATGGACAGTTCGACTGAAGCTTTCTTT. Looking up the rest from reference TRBV5-1 and TRBJ1-1 gives the full variable domain: KAGVTQTPRYLIKTRGQQVTLSCSPISGHRSVSWYQQTPGQGLQFLFEYFSETQRNKGNFPGRFSGRQFSNSRSEMNVSTLELGDSALYLCASSLEVMDSSTEAFFGQGTRLTVV.

In this sample, this clonotype turned up many times. The chain joins TRBV6-6 to TRBJ2-3, with D perhaps TRBD1 (5 bases). The V gene's germline CDR1 is MNHNY and CDR2 SVGAGI (reference sequence). The CDR3 runs to 13 residues. The V end was cut by 2 bases, the J end by 4 bases, with 7 bases between. The CDR3 region is CASSYLTADTQYF. In DNA form, the CDR3 reads TGTGCCAGCAGTTACCTGACAGCAGATACGCAGTATTTT.

In the case of this clonotype: Possible read error: a much larger clone is one base away. The chain recombines TRBV30 with TRBJ1-1; D remains ambiguous. The germline V gene has CDR1 GTSNPN and CDR2 SVGIG (reference sequence). This CDR3 has 11 amino acids. The CDR3 DNA follows: TGTGCCTGGTCACGGAGTACTGAAGTTTTCTTT. It translates to CAWSRSTEVFF.

To note about this clonotype: A read error may be the cause here, since a much bigger clone is one base away. The CDR3 DNA follows: TGCGCCAGCAGCCAAGATGAGGCGAACAGAGGGTACATTGAGCAGTTCTTC. Encoded protein: CASSQDEANRGYIEQFF. V and J are TRBV4-1 and TRBJ2-1, with a weak D call TRBD2 (5 bases). The CDR3 runs to 17 residues. From germline, CDR1 is MGHRA and CDR2 YSYEKL.

This clonotype appeared many times. CDR3 amino acids: CSVEVVGQGQEKLFF. The CDR3 bases are TGCAGCGTTGAGGTTGTAGGACAGGGTCAGGAAAAACTGTTTTTT. The J gene is TRBJ1-4, the V gene TRBV29-1, with TRBD1 matching 8 bases. The germline V gene has CDR1 SQVTM and CDR2 ANQGSEA. The CDR3 is 15 residues long. Trimming took 3 bases from V and 8 from J; bases not matched to a gene: 11.

V gene TRBV30 combines with J gene TRBJ2-7, with TRBD2 matching 7 bases. Germline CDR1 and CDR2: GTSNPN and SVGIG (reference sequence). This CDR3 has 12 residues. With V trimmed by 1 base and J by 3 bases, 0 bases remained unmatched. In DNA form, the CDR3 reads TGTGCCTGGAGTGGCGGGAGCTACGAGCAGTACTTC. Amino acids: CAWSGGSYEQYF.

A word on this clonotype: A much larger clone differs by one base, so this may be a read error. The chain recombines TRBV5-1 with TRBJ1-1; a possible D gene is TRBD1 (5 bases). The CDR3 sequence is 15 residues long. The germline V gene encodes CDR1 SGHRS and CDR2 YFSETQ. The DNA for the CDR3 is TGCGCCAGCAGCCTGACAGTTAAGGGTAACACTGAAACTTTCTTT. As protein: CASSLTVKGNTETFF.

The chain uses TRBV10-2 and TRBJ2-7; TRBD1 aligns across 9 bases. This CDR3 has 16 amino acids. With V trimmed by 2 bases and J by 4 bases, 9 bases remained unmatched. Looked up from germline, CDR1 is WSHSY and CDR2 is SAAADI. CDR3 nucleotides: TGCGCCAGCAGTGAGGCGGGACAGGGAAACCTATACGAGCAGTACTTC. It specifies CASSEAGQGNLYEQYF.

As concerns this clonotype: The conserved phenylalanine or tryptophan is not found at the CDR3 terminus, so this likely reflects a read error. The J gene is TRBJ2-7, the V gene TRBV6-1; TRBD1 matches at 8 bases. CDR1 and CDR2 (germline): MNHNS, SASEGT. The CDR3 covers 15 residues. The CDR3, as DNA: TGTGCCAGCAGTGGTCCGAGACAGGGGCCCTACGAACAGTACTAC. It codes for CASSGPRQGPYEQYY.

For this clonotype: A much larger clone differs by one base, so this may be a read error. CDR3 in DNA: TGTGCCGGCAGCTTGTTTTCTAGCGGTAACCGAAATGAGCAGTTCTTC. It codes for CAGSLFSSGNRNEQFF. J is TRBJ2-1 and V is TRBV5-4; 7 bases align to TRBD2. Germline V CDR1 and CDR2: SGHNT, YYREEE (reference sequence). This CDR3 is built from 16 residues.

In this sample, this clonotype turned up a few times. The chain uses TRBV5-6 and TRBJ1-1; maybe TRBD1 (5 bases). In germline, CDR1 is SGHDT, CDR2 YYEEEE. V shed 2 bases and J shed 6 bases, with 14 bases lying between them. The CDR3 length is 14 residues. The CDR3 here is CASSFMTEAAEAFF. As DNA, the CDR3 is TGTGCCAGCAGCTTCATGACAGAAGCCGCTGAAGCTTTCTTT.

As for this clonotype: A much larger clone differs by one base, so this may be a read error. The chain is built from TRBV6-1 and TRBJ2-1; D is unresolved. This CDR3 comprises 11 residues. V lost 7 bases to trimming and J lost 13 bases, with 14 bases between them. Per the germline V gene, CDR1 is MNHNS and CDR2 is SASEGT. In DNA form, the CDR3 reads TGTGCCAGCACAGAACAAGAGACCCAGTTCTTC. It is translated as CASTEQETQFF.

This clonotype occurred many times. The chain combines TRBV4-3 with TRBJ2-7; 7 positions match TRBD1. The length of the CDR3 is 14 residues. The V gene's germline CDR1 is LGHNA and CDR2 YSLEER. V was pared by 4 bases and J by 3 bases, with 6 bases of the junction left unmatched. The chain's CDR3 is CASSRSQGDYEQYF. CDR3 DNA sequence: TGCGCCAGCAGCCGGTCTCAGGGGGACTACGAGCAGTACTTC.

The chain uses TRBV25-1 and TRBJ2-3; tentatively, D is TRBD1 (5 bases). Matching the DNA end better, TRBJ1-5 makes the J call doubtful. The CDR3 is 17 residues long. Germline-derived CDR1 and CDR2 are MGHDK and SYGVNS. The CDR3 sequence is CASSELGTSGKKDTQHF. The CDR3 nucleotides read TGTGCCAGCAGTGAATTGGGGACTAGCGGGAAGAAAGATACGCAGCATTTT.

As for this clonotype: One base away lies a much larger clone, so this may be a sequencing read error. This chain links TRBV13 with TRBJ2-3; D call uncertain. V gave up 5 bases and J gave up 9 bases, with 15 bases separating them. CDR3 length equals 13 residues. Germline V gene data show CDR1 as PRHDT and CDR2 as FYEKMQ (reference sequence). For the CDR3, the DNA is TGTGCCAGCAGCCCCCGCTCGATTGACACGCAGTATTTT. This encodes CASSPRSIDTQYF.

On this clonotype: The conserved closing phenylalanine or tryptophan is absent in this CDR3, likely reflecting a read error. The J gene is TRBJ2-7, the V gene TRBV11-2; D is possibly TRBD2 (5 bases). The CDR3 is 15 amino acids. Germline V gene sequence: CDR1 SGHAT, CDR2 FQNNGV. DNA of the CDR3: TGTGCGAGCAGCTCGAGGGCCAGGAAGGGCTACGAGCAGTACCTC. It translates to CASSSRARKGYEQYL.